This T cell receptor beta chain was documented in a study of CD8 T cells in ankylosing spondylitis (dated by TCRdb to about 2017). Regarding the complete study: The study set out to find disease-linked TCR variants by profiling T cell receptor beta repertoires in ankylosing spondylitis patients and healthy donors. Peripheral blood samples were taken, and synovial fluid was additionally collected from ankylosing spondylitis patients. The full study cohort comprised 25 ankylosing spondylitis patients and over a hundred healthy donors.

From the germline V gene, CDR1 is SGHTA and CDR2 is FQGNSA. V drops 5 bases and J drops 5 bases, leaving 17 bases in between. Its CDR3 holds 15 amino acids, cysteine through phenylalanine. Only the CDR3 DNA stays, 45 bases, in frame from base 1. What the research found in general, with its limitations: Blood from ankylosing spondylitis patients appeared to be characterized by a TCR beta motif composed of eight highly homologous amino acid variants. According to the report, matched synovial fluid samples from ankylosing spondylitis patients were significantly enriched for the disease-linked clones. The disease-linked clones had a CD8+ phenotype and were found at relatively low frequencies in peripheral blood. Some motif variants were previously reported in synovial fluid and blood of reactive arthritis patients, suggesting common disease-initiation mechanisms.

Worth noting for this clonotype: Its antigen is still unknown. The record has no base qualities; no much larger clone is one base away.

TCRdb shows the sequencer as Illumina HiSeq 2500. TCR beta libraries were prepared by quantitative 5'-RACE with molecular barcodes. The paper's processing steps were these. A new computational method, built on a probabilistic model of VDJ rearrangement, was used to identify disease-linked TCR variants. TCRdb handled the public reads itself, with Q25 trimming in fastp and clone calling in MiXCR, and kept productive beta chains. Duplicate CDR3 protein sequences are folded into a single record with the most common DNA and genes. The V and J calls come from TCRdb's annotation, not from the publication. This sample lists roughly 240,000 distinct CDR3 sequences; roughly 8.2% were detected once. 4% to 5% of the sample is in the top ten clones.

The chain is assembled from TRBV7-2 and TRBJ2-3; no D segment can be confidently identified. The sample was blood, either unsorted or a sorted T cell fraction (not recorded which). The sequence was collected from a female donor with ankylosing spondylitis or in good health (not recorded which). The nucleotide sequence reads TGTGCCAGCAGCCCCAGCCTACGATCGGGAGATACGCAGTATTTT. This is translated as CASSPSLRSGDTQYF.